Listed here are 7 T cell receptor beta chains from one sample, sequenced in a study of T cell repertoires in cytomegalovirus infection. Each CDR3 protein is one row after TCRdb ran MiXCR on the reads. This table holds fewer than 250,000 distinct CDR3 sequences, roughly 12% found once. The sequencing sample was made of PBMCs. Receptors originate from a human donor in good health (CMV status not recorded). Some clones in this sample may be carry-over from other donors' samples.

This clonotype was found a few times. The chain is built from TRBV28 and TRBJ2-5, with a tentative D call TRBD2 (6 bases). V was shortened by 2 bases and J by 1 base, with 14 bases between the two germline ends. The CDR3 covers 16 residues. Germline lookup yields CDR1 MDHEN and CDR2 SYDVKM. The CDR3 sequence is CASSLNTGLLQETQYF. Here the CDR3 DNA reads TGTGCCAGCAGTTTAAATACGGGACTCCTCCAAGAGACCCAGTACTTC.

The table lists this clonotype with many counts. The rearrangement uses TRBV28 and TRBJ2-5, with 13 bases lining up with TRBD2. Germline CDR1 is MDHEN and CDR2 is SYDVKM. The trim removed 8 bases at V and 9 bases at J, leaving 3 bases unmatched. The CDR3 runs to 12 residues. The CDR3 loop reads CASRGLAGAQYF. In nucleotides, the CDR3 is TGTGCCAGCCGTGGACTAGCGGGAGCCCAGTACTTC.

This clonotype came up many times. The gene calls are TRBV7-2 and TRBJ1-5, with D tentatively TRBD1 (5 bases). Between the trimmed V and J ends, which lost 5 bases and 3 bases, there was a span of 11 bases. This CDR3 region has 14 residues. The germline V gene has CDR1 SGHTA and CDR2 FQGNSA. CDR3: CASSRLGPNQPQHF. CDR3 nucleotides: TGTGCCAGCAGCCGCCTGGGACCCAATCAGCCCCAGCATTTT.

This clonotype was counted ten times or more. The chain uses TRBV7-2 and TRBJ2-1; D possibly corresponds to TRBD2 (6 bases). CDR1 is SGHTA, CDR2 FQGNSA, per germline. V gave up 6 bases and J gave up 12 bases, with 12 bases separating them. The CDR3 loop spans 11 amino acids. The CDR3 coding sequence is TGTGCCAGCAGTCAAAAGGAGGGGCAGTTCTTC. Protein: CASSQKEGQFF.

This clonotype has a count of ten or more. The chain carries TRBV7-9 and TRBJ1-2; 9 positions agree with TRBD1. This CDR3 has 15 amino acids. Germline values: CDR1 SEHNR, CDR2 FQNEAQ (reference sequence). V lost 5 bases, J lost 8 bases, and 12 bases stayed unmatched. The CDR3 here is CASSPWTGETKGYTF. CDR3 sequence (DNA): TGTGCCAGCAGCCCCTGGACAGGGGAAACAAAAGGCTACACCTTC.

The chain is built from TRBV18 and TRBJ2-1; the D is unclear. CDR1 KGHSH and CDR2 LQKENI come from the germline V gene. V lost 0 bases and J lost 6, with 6 bases in between. The CDR3 contains 13 residues. This chain's CDR3 is CASSPPVSNEQFF. The CDR3 DNA follows: TGTGCCAGCTCACCACCAGTGTCCAATGAGCAGTTCTTC.

This clonotype was counted ten times or more. CDR3 amino acids: CAIQPGPNTEAFF. The DNA of the CDR3 is TGTGCCATCCAACCTGGCCCGAACACTGAAGCTTTCTTT. The V gene is TRBV10-3, the J gene TRBJ1-1; D gene unclear. The CDR3 totals 13 residues. V lost 8 bases and J 1 base, leaving 11 bases between the germline ends. Per the germline V gene, CDR1 is ENHRY and CDR2 is SYGVKD.